Included here is one T cell receptor (beta chain) sequence, with context. Its antigen is not identified. The sample originates from a study of T cell responses to AZD1222 COVID-19 vaccine. Study summary: Second doses at about 4 or about 12 weeks were pooled. Study results and caveats: At baseline, just 6 or 7 AZD1222 recipients tested seropositive. Donors in the cohort were predominantly white British and more often female, and clonal diversity was possibly underestimated. Reports indicate that nearly half of spike-specific TCRs are directed at unmutated variant regions.

The protocol was immunoSEQ multiplex PCR, while the TCRdb copy is restricted to in-frame clones and leaves out a portion. The repertoire has fewer than 150,000 clones, 89% of them found once; the top ten carry roughly 4.2%. Trimming stripped 2 bases from V and 5 bases from J, with 9 bases between. The CDR3 runs to 13 residues. CDR1 MNHEY and CDR2 SMNVEV come from the germline V gene (reference sequence). The receptor was isolated from an adult in good health. The starting material was peripheral blood, obtained on day 0 of AZD1222 vaccination. The chain has TRBV27 and TRBJ2-5; D ambiguous. The CDR3, as DNA: TGTGCCAGCAGTTTAAGGAGCTCCGAGACCCAGTACTTC. Protein sequence: CASSLRSSETQYF.